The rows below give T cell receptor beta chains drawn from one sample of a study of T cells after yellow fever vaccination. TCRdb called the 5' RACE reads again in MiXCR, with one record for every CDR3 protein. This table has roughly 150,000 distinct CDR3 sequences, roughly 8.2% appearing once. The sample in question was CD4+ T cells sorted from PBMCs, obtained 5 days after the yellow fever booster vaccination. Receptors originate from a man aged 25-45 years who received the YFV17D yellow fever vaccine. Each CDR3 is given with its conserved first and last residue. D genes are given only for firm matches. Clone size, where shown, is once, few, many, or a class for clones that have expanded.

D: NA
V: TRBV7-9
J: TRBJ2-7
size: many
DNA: TGTGCCAGCAGAAAGGGGGGGCAGACAGGAGAGCAGTACTTC
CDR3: CASRKGGQTGEQYF

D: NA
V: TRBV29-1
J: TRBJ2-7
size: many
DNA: TGCAGCGTTGGAGGGGGGGACGAGCAGTACTTC
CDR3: CSVGGGDEQYF

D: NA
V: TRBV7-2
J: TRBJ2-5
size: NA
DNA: TGTGCCAGCGGTAACAAGGGGAGAGAGACCCAGTACTTC
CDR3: CASGNKGRETQYF

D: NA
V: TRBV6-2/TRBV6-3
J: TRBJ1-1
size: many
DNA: TGTGCCAGCAGTGTAGGGATCGTCACTGAAGCTTTCTTT
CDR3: CASSVGIVTEAFF

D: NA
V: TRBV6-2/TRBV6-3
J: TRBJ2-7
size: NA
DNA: TGTGCCAGCAGTGAGCGGACGGTAGCATACGAGCAGTACTTC
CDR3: CASSERTVAYEQYF

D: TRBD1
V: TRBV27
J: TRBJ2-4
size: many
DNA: TGTGCCAGCAGTCCCAGAACTCGGGACAGGAGTTCTACTCTAGCCAAAAACATTCAGTACTTC
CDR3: CASSPRTRDRSSTLAKNIQYF

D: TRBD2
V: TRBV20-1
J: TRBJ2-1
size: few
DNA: TGCAGTGCTACGGTGGGAGGGCACTTCATCAATGAGCAGTTCTTC
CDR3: CSATVGGHFINEQFF

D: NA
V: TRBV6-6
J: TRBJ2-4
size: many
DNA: TGTGCCAGCAAACAGGAAAACATTCAGTACTTC
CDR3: CASKQENIQYF

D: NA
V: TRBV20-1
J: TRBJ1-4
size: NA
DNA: TGCAGTGCCCCAACGCGGAATGAAAAACTGTTTTTT
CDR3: CSAPTRNEKLFF

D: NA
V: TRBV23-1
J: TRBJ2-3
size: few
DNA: TGCGCCAGCAGTCAAGTCCGGGGTGGCACAGATACGCAGTATTTT
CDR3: CASSQVRGGTDTQYF

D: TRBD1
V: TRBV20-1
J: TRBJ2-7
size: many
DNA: TGCAGTGCTATTCAACAGGGGGCTGCCTACGAGCAGTACTTC
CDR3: CSAIQQGAAYEQYF

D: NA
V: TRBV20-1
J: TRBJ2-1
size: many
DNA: TGCAGTGCTAGAGATTGGGGGTTGTACAATGAGCAGTTCTTC
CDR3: CSARDWGLYNEQFF

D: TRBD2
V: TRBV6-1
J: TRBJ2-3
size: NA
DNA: TGTGCCAGCACCCCTAGCGGGAGTATCTCAGATACGCAGTATTTT
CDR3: CASTPSGSISDTQYF

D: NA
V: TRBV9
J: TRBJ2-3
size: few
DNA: TGTGCCAGCAGCGTAGGGGGCGTGGTCCCTAGCACAGATACGCAGTATTTT
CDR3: CASSVGGVVPSTDTQYF

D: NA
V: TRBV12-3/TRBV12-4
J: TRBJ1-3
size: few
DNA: TGTGCCAGCAGAAGAGGGGTTGGAAACACCATATATTTT
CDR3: CASRRGVGNTIYF

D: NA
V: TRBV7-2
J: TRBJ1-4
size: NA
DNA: TGTGCCAGCAGCCCCAACCTACAGGAAAAACTGTTTTTT
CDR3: CASSPNLQEKLFF

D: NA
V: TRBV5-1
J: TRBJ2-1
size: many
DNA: TGCGCCAGCAGCTTGGTTGGGGGGCAAGGAGAGCAGTTCTTC
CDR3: CASSLVGGQGEQFF

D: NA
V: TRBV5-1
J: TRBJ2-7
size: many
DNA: TGCGCCAGCAGCTTGCTTGCGGCAGTCTCCTACGAGCAGTACTTC
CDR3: CASSLLAAVSYEQYF

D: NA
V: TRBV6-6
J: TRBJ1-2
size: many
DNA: TGTGCCAGCACGAGTGCCCACTATGGCTACACCTTC
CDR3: CASTSAHYGYTF

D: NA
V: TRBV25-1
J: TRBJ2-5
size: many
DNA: TGTGCCAGCACCCCGGGGGAGACCCAGTACTTC
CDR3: CASTPGETQYF

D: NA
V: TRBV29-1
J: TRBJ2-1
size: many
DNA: TGCAGCGTTGAAGGGTACAATGAGCAGTTCTTC
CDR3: CSVEGYNEQFF

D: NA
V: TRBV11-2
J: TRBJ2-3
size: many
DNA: TGTGCCAGCAGCTTGGGGCCCGGGATCGCTAGCAGGCAGTATTTT
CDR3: CASSLGPGIASRQYF

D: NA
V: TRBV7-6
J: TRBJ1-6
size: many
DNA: TGTGCCAGCAGCACTGGTCAGGTTGGGAATTCACCCCTCCACTTT
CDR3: CASSTGQVGNSPLHF

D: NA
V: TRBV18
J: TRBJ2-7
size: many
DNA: TGTGCCAGCTCACCCGACGGACCCTACGAGCAGTACTTC
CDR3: CASSPDGPYEQYF

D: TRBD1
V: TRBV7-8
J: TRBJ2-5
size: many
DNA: TGTGCCAGCAGCCTCAGACAGGGGATGGGCACCCAAGAGACCCAGTACTTC
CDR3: CASSLRQGMGTQETQYF

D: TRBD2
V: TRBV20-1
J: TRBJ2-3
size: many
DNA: TGCAGTGCTCAAACTAGCGACGGTGTATATACGCAGTATTTT
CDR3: CSAQTSDGVYTQYF

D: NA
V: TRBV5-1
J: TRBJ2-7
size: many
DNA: TGCGCCAGCAGCACTGGGCCTAGTAGCTACGAGCAGTACTTC
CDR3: CASSTGPSSYEQYF

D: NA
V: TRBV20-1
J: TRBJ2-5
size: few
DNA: TGCAGTGCTAGTCGGGGAAGTTCGTCGGAGACCCAGTACTTC
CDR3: CSASRGSSSETQYF

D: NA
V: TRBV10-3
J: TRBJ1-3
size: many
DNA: TGTGCCATCAGTGAGTCTACGGACAGAAACCCTGGAAACACCATATATTTT
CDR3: CAISESTDRNPGNTIYF

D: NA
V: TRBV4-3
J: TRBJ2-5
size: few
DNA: TGCGCCAGCAGCCAAGGGGAGGAAGGGGTATTGGGGACCCAGTACTTC
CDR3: CASSQGEEGVLGTQYF

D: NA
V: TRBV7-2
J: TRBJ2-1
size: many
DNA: TGTGCCAGCAGCGCCATGCGGAGCTACAATGAGCAGTTCTTC
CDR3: CASSAMRSYNEQFF

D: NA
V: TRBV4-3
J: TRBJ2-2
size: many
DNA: TGCGCCAGCAGCCAAGATCCCCAGACCAGCCGGGACACCGGGGAGCTGTTTTTT
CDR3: CASSQDPQTSRDTGELFF

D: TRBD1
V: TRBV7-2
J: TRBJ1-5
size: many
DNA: TGTGCCAGCAGCCAATCAGGGGGCGAGCAGCCCCAGCATTTT
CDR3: CASSQSGGEQPQHF

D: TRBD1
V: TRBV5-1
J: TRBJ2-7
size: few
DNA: TGCGCCAGCAGCTTGGACGGGGGACAGGGAGGCGAGCAGTACTTC
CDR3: CASSLDGGQGGEQYF

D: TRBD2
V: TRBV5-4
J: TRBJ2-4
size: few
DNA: TGTGCCAGCAGCCATAGGACTAGCGGGGCAGCCATTCAGTACTTC
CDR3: CASSHRTSGAAIQYF

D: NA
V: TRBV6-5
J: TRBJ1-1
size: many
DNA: TGTGCCAGCAGCCGGCAGGGAAGCACTGAAGCTTTCTTT
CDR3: CASSRQGSTEAFF

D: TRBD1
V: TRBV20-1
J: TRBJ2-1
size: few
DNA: TGCAGTGCTCCAGCCCCGCGTCAGGGGGCTGATGAGCAGTTCTTC
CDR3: CSAPAPRQGADEQFF

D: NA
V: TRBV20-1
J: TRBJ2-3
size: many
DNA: TGCAGTGCTAGTAGGGACGGGAGCACAGATACGCAGTATTTT
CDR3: CSASRDGSTDTQYF

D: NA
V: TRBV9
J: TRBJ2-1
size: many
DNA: TGTGCCAGCAGCGTAGCCGGGGACCACTACAATGAGCAGTTCTTC
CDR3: CASSVAGDHYNEQFF

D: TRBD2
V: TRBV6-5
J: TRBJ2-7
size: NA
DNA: TGTGCTAGCGGGAGTTTCTACGAGCAGTACTTC
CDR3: CASGSFYEQYF

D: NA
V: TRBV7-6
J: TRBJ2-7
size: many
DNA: TGTGCCAGCAGCTTAGGTCTAGCGACCCCCTACGAGCAGTACTTC
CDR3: CASSLGLATPYEQYF

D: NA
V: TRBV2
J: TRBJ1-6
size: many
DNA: TGTGCCAGCAGTGAGATGGGACGGCGAAATTCACCCCTCCACTTT
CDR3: CASSEMGRRNSPLHF

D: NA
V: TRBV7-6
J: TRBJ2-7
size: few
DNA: TGTGCCAGCAGCTTAGTACGCACAGGCCAATCCGAGCAGTACTTC
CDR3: CASSLVRTGQSEQYF

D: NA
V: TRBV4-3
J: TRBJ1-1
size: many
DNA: TGCGCCAGCAGCCAAGAGCGCGGGGCTGAAGCTTTCTTT
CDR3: CASSQERGAEAFF

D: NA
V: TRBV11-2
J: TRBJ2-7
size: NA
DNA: TGTGCCAGCAGCGGACACAGGTCAGACGGCGAGCAGTACTTC
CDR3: CASSGHRSDGEQYF

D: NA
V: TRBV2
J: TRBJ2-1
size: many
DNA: TGTGCCAGCAGTGAGGTGCGGGCGGCCTACAATGAGCAGTTCTTC
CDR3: CASSEVRAAYNEQFF

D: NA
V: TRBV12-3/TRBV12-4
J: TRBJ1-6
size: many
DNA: TGTGCCACCTTCCGATCAGGGTCCTCACCCCTCTTCTTT
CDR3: CATFRSGSSPLFF

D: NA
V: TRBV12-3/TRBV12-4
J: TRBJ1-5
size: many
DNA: TGTGCCAGCAGTTTCAGCGTTAATCAGCCCCAGCATTTT
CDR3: CASSFSVNQPQHF

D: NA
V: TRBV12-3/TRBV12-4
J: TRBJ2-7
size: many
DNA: TGTGCCAGCAGTTTAGGGCAGGGGAATCCCTACGAGCAGTACTTC
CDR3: CASSLGQGNPYEQYF

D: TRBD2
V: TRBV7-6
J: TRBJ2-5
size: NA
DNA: TGTGCCAGCAGCTTAGCCTGGCGGGAGCGCGGGGAAGAGACCCAGTACTTC
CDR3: CASSLAWRERGEETQYF

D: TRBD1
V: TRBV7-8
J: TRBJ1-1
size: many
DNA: TGTGCCAGCAGCTTAGGAGGGACAGGGGGCTATGCTGAAGCTTTCTTT
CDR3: CASSLGGTGGYAEAFF

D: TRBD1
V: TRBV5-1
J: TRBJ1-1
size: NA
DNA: TGCGCCAGCAGGATGGACAGGGACACTGAAGCTTTCTTT
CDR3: CASRMDRDTEAFF